One T cell receptor beta chain is described in this entry. Its specificity is not known. Time point indicated: week 11, during vaccination. In every dose of vaccine, 300 ug of mutant IDH1 20-mer peptide was given alongside topical imiquimod. V dropped 0 bases and J dropped 4; count of bases not matched to a gene: 5. Germline CDR1 reads SGHRS; CDR2 reads YFSETQ. The CDR3 runs to 15 residues. TCRdb keeps only in-frame clones here, not all; method: immunoSEQ multiplex PCR. In the table there are about 120,000 clones, approximately 87% of which are singletons. The data are from a study of a mutant IDH1 vaccine in newly diagnosed glioma. Study-wide background: Vaccine administration was initiated 4-6 weeks following radiotherapy alone, or with temozolomide cycles. Radiotherapy, temozolomide, or both had been given previously, and both were given to most.

General study results and limits: Top peripheral T cell clonotype shifts appeared unrelated to pseudoprogression. A vaccine-induced immune response developed in 90% to 95% of the patients.

This receptor was taken from a woman aged 45-65 years with glioma. The genes are TRBV5-1 and TRBJ1-2; 8 positions match TRBD1. The specimen comprised PBMCs, sampled from a glioma patient whose treatment included an IDH1 peptide vaccine. As DNA, the CDR3 is TGCGCCAGCAGCTTGGCCCAGGGGGCTGGCTATGGCTACACCTTC. Its protein is CASSLAQGAGYGYTF.